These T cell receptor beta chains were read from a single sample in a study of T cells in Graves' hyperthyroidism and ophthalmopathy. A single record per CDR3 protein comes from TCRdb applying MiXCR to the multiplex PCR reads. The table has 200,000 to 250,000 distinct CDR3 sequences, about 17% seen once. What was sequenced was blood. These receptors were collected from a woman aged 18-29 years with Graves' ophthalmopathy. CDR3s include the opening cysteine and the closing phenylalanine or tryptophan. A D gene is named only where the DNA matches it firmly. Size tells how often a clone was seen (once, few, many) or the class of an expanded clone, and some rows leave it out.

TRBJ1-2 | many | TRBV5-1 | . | TGCGCCAGCAGCTTGGGTGCGGGGACGAGTGGCTACACCTTC | CASSLGAGTSGYTF
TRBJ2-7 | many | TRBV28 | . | TGTGCCAGCAGAACCACCCCTGGACGGTCCGCCTACGAGCAGTACTTC | CASRTTPGRSAYEQYF
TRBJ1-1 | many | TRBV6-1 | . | TGTGCCAGCAGACTCGGGGGAAGCACTGAAGCTTTCTTT | CASRLGGSTEAFF
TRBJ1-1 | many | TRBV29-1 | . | TGCAGCGCCGGGGCCCCGGATCTGAACACTGAAGCTTTCTTT | CSAGAPDLNTEAFF
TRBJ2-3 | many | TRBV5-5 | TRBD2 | TGTGCCAGCATCCTAGCGGGGTCTAGCACAGATACGCAGTATTTT | CASILAGSSTDTQYF
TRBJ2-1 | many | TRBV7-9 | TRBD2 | TGTGCCAGCAGCTTTCAGCGGGGTCTACTCTACAATGAGCAGTTCTTC | CASSFQRGLLYNEQFF
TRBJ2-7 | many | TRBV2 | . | TGTGCCAGCAGTGAAGTTGGCGAGCAGTACTTC | CASSEVGEQYF
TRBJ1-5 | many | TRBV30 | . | TGTGCCTGGAGTACAGGTCAGAATCAGCCCCAGCATTTT | CAWSTGQNQPQHF
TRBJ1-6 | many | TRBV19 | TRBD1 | TGTGCCAGCAATCAACACGGGACAGGGGGCAATTCACCCCTCCACTTT | CASNQHGTGGNSPLHF
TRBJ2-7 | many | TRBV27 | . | TGTGCCAGCAGTTCCCGACAGATACCCTACGAGCAGTACTTC | CASSSRQIPYEQYF
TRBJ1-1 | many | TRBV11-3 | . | TGTGCCAGCAGCTTTGGAGGGTCCATGAACACTGAAGCTTTCTTT | CASSFGGSMNTEAFF
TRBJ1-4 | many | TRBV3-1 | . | TGTGCCAGCAGCCCGAGGCCCCGGGGTGAAAAACTGTTTTTT | CASSPRPRGEKLFF
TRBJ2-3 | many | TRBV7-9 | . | TGTGCCAGCAGCGCCGCTATGGGCGGGAGCACAGATACGCAGTATTTT | CASSAAMGGSTDTQYF
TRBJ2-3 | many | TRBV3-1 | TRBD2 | TGTGCCAGCAGCCAAGCGGGGGGAAGCACAGATACGCAGTATTTT | CASSQAGGSTDTQYF
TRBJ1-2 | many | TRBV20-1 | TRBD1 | TGCAGTGCCAACAGGGGGGACTATGGCTACACCTTC | CSANRGDYGYTF
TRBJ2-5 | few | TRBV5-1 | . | TGCGCCAGCAGCTTGAACCCGGGCCAAGAGACCCAGTACTTC | CASSLNPGQETQYF
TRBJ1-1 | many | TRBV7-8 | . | TGTGCCAGCAGCCGTGGGGTTAACACTGAAGCTTTCTTT | CASSRGVNTEAFF
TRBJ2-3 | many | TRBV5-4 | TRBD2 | TGTGCCAGCAGCTCGCCGCGACTAGCGGGCGCAGATACGCAGTATTTT | CASSSPRLAGADTQYF
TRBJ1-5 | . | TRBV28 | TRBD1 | TGTGCCAGCAGACCCACCGGGACAGGGGGAAGTCGGCAGCCCCAGCATTTT | CASRPTGTGGSRQPQHF
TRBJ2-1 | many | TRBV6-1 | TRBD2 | TGTGCCAGCAGCCCAAGGACTAGCGGCTTCAATGAGCAGTTCTTC | CASSPRTSGFNEQFF
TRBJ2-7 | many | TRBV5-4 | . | TGTGCCAGCAGCTTGGAAGGCTTTTGGAGACCCCAGGCGGCCGAGCAGTACTTC | CASSLEGFWRPQAAEQYF
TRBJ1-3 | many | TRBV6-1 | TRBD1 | TGTGCCAGCAGTACCGGACAGGTCGGCTCTGGAAACACCATATATTTT | CASSTGQVGSGNTIYF
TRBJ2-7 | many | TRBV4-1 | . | TGCGCCAGCAGCGTCAGGGCTGGGTACGAGCAGTACTTC | CASSVRAGYEQYF
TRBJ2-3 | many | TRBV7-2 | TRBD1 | TGTGCCAGCAGCCGACTCGCAGGGGGAGCGGCAGATACGCAGTATTTT | CASSRLAGGAADTQYF
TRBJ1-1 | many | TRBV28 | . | TGTGCCAGCGTAGTTAGGACCTGGGGAACTGAAGCTTTCTTT | CASVVRTWGTEAFF
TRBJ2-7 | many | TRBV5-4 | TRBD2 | TGTGCCAGCAGCATCGGACTAGCGGGGGGGCGGTACGAGCAGTACTTC | CASSIGLAGGRYEQYF
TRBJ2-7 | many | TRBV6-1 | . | TGTGCCAGCAACGGGGCCAGGGTCCCCTACGAGCAGTACTTC | CASNGARVPYEQYF
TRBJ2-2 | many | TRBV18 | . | TGTGCCAGCTCACCACAGGGGCCGAGCACCGGGGAGCTGTTTTTT | CASSPQGPSTGELFF
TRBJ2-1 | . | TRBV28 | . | TGTGCCAGCACCCCCTCTGGACGAAATGAGCAGTTCTTC | CASTPSGRNEQFF
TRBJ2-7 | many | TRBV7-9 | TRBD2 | TGTGCCAGCAGCCCCCGGACTAGCGGGGGCCGCCCCTACGAGCAGTACTTC | CASSPRTSGGRPYEQYF
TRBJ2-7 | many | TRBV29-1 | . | TGCAGCGTTGACGTCCAGGGTACCTACGAGCAGTACTTC | CSVDVQGTYEQYF
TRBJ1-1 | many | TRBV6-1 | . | TGTGCCAGCAGGAGGTACACTGAAGCTTTCTTT | CASRRYTEAFF
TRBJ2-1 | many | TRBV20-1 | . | TGCAGTGCTGCACAGGGCCACTCCTACAATGAGCAGTTCTTC | CSAAQGHSYNEQFF
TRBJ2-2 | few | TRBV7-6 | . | TGTGCCAGCAGCTCCGTAACGACCGGGGAGCTGTTTTTT | CASSSVTTGELFF
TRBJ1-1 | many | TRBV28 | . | TGTGCCAGCAGTCCGTATAGTGGGTCGAACACTGAAGCTTTCTTT | CASSPYSGSNTEAFF
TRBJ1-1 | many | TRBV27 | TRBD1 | TGTGCCAGCACGTCCGGGACAGCGAACACTGAAGCTTTCTTT | CASTSGTANTEAFF
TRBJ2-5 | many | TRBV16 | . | TGTGCCAGCAGCCAACAAAGGACTAAAGAGACCCAGTACTTC | CASSQQRTKETQYF
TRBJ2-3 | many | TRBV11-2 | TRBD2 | TGTGCCAGCAGCTTGGGGCTAGCGGGAGGCGGCACAGATACGCAGTATTTT | CASSLGLAGGGTDTQYF
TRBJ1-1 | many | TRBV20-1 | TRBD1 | TGCAGTGCTAGAGAACAGGGGAGGGGGGACACTGAAGCTTTCTTT | CSAREQGRGDTEAFF
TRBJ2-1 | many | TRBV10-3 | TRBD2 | TGTGCCATCAGTGTTCGGGCTAGCGGGGGCTATGAGCAGTTCTTC | CAISVRASGGYEQFF
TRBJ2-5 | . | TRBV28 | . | TGTGCCAGCAGCTTCGTCGGGTACCAAGAGACCCAGTACTTC | CASSFVGYQETQYF
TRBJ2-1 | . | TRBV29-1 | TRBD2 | TGCAGCGTCTGTTTGATCGGGACTAGCGGGGCCAATGAGCAGTTCTTC | CSVCLIGTSGANEQFF
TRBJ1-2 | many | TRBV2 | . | TGTGCCAGCAGGCTGGCGGGGGGGGCTGGTGGCTACACCTTC | CASRLAGGAGGYTF
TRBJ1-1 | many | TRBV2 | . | TGTGCCAGCAGTGAAGCGCAGGGACACCAGAACACTGAAGCTTTCTTT | CASSEAQGHQNTEAFF
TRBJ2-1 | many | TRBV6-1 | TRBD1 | TGTGCCAGCAGTGTGCGGGACAGGGAACCGAGGGGCTACAATGAGCAGTTCTTC | CASSVRDREPRGYNEQFF
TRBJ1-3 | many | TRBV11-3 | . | TGTGCCAGCAGCTTAACTTTCTTCGGAAACACCATATATTTT | CASSLTFFGNTIYF
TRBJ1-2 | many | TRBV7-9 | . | TGTGCCAGCAGCTCGCCTAGGGGGGCTAACTATGGCTACACCTTC | CASSSPRGANYGYTF
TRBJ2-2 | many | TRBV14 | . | TGTGCCAGCAGCCAGACAGCGTACAGGGAAGTTCACGGGGAGCTGTTTTTT | CASSQTAYREVHGELFF
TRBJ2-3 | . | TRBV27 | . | TGTGCCAGCAGTTTATTCCGGGGGCTCAGCACAGATACGCAGTATTTT | CASSLFRGLSTDTQYF
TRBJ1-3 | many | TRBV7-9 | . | TGTGCCAGCAGCTTATCGAGGGAAGGAACATCCGGAAACACCATATATTTT | CASSLSREGTSGNTIYF
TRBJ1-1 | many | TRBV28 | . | TGTGCCAGCAGGGCGGGGGGTCGAGACACTGAAGCTTTCTTT | CASRAGGRDTEAFF
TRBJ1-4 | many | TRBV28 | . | TGTGCCAGCAGTTTATTGGAAGTTGCAACTAATGAAAAACTGTTTTTT | CASSLLEVATNEKLFF
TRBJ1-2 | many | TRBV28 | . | TGTGCCAGCAGTCCCATGGGGTGGCAGGAGCCTTATGGCTACACCTTC | CASSPMGWQEPYGYTF
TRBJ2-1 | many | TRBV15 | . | TGTGCCACCAGCAGAGATTTCCTCCTGGAGCGGCCAGCTAATGAGCAGTTCTTC | CATSRDFLLERPANEQFF